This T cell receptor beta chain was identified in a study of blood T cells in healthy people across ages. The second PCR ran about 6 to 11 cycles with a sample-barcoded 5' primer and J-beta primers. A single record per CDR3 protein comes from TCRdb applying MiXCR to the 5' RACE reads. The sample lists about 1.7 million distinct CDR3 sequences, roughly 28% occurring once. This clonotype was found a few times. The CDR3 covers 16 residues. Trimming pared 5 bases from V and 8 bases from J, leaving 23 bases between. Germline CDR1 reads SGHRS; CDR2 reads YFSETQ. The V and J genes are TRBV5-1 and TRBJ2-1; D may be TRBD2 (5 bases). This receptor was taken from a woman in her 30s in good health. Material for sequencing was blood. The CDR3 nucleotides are TGCGCCAGCAGGTTTCAGACCGCCCTGGGGAGAGATGAGCAGTTCTTC. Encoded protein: CASRFQTALGRDEQFF.